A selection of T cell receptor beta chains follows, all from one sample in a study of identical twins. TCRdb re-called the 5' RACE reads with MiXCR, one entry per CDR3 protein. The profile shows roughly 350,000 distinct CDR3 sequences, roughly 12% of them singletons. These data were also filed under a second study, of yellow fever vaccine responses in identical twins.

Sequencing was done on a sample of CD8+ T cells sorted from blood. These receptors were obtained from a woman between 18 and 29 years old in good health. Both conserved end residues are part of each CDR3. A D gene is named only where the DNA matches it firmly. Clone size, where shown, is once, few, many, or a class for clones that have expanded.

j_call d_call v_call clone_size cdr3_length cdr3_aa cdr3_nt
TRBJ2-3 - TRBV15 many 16 CATSRSEGGSTDTQYF TGTGCCACCAGCAGATCCGAGGGCGGGAGCACAGATACGCAGTATTTT
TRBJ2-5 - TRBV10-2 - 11 CASRKDWAQYF TGCGCCAGCAGGAAGGACTGGGCCCAGTACTTC
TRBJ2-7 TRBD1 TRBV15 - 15 CATSEDRGRGYEQYF TGTGCCACCAGCGAAGACAGGGGGCGCGGGTACGAGCAGTACTTC
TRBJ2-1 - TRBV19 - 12 CASRTGVNEQFF TGTGCCAGTAGGACAGGAGTCAATGAGCAGTTCTTC
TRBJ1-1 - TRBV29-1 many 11 CSVPRDTEAFF TGCAGCGTCCCGAGGGACACTGAAGCTTTCTTT
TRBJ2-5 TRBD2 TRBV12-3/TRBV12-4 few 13 CASSFGAGVDQYF TGTGCCAGCAGTTTTGGGGCGGGAGTGGACCAGTACTTC
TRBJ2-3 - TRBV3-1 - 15 CASSQDSRPITTQYF TGTGCCAGCAGCCAAGATTCGAGACCAATTACTACGCAGTATTTT
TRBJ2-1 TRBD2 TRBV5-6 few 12 CASRTGGVQQFF TGTGCCAGCAGAACGGGGGGGGTTCAGCAGTTCTTC
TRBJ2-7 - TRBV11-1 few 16 CASSLVHTGPSYEQYF TGTGCCAGCAGCTTAGTTCATACCGGACCCTCCTACGAGCAGTACTTC
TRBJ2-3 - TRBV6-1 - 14 CASSPGSIADTQYF TGTGCCAGCAGCCCCGGGTCCATCGCAGATACGCAGTATTTT
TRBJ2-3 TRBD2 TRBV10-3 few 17 CAIRTGTSGGGADTQYF TGTGCCATCAGAACCGGGACTAGCGGGGGGGGGGCAGATACGCAGTATTTT
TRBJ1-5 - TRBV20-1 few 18 CSASQAQVADYSNQPQHF TGCAGTGCTTCCCAAGCCCAGGTGGCAGATTATAGCAATCAGCCCCAGCATTTT
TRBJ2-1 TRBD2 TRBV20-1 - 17 CSASHPLLAGAYNEQFF TGCAGTGCTAGTCATCCGTTACTAGCGGGAGCCTACAATGAGCAGTTCTTC
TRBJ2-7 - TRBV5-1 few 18 CASSLQPGDSPTSYEQYF TGCGCCAGCAGCCTCCAACCGGGAGACTCTCCGACCTCCTACGAGCAGTACTTC
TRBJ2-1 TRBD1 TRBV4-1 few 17 CASSQSLRDRGLNEQFF TGCGCCAGCAGCCAATCCCTCCGGGACAGGGGGCTTAATGAGCAGTTCTTC
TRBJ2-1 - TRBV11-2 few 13 CASGGSWNNEQFF TGTGCCAGCGGGGGCTCCTGGAACAATGAGCAGTTCTTC
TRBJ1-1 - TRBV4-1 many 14 CASSQDFRDTEAFF TGCGCCAGCAGCCAAGATTTCAGGGACACTGAAGCTTTCTTT
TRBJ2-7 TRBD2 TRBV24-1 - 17 CATSDSRLGSGTNEQYF TGTGCCACCAGTGATTCACGACTAGGTAGCGGGACTAACGAGCAGTACTTC
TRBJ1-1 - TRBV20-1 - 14 CSARDLRDPTEAFF TGCAGTGCTAGAGATCTCAGGGATCCGACTGAAGCTTTCTTT
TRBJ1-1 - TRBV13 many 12 CASSQGAAEAFF TGTGCCAGCAGCCAGGGCGCGGCTGAAGCTTTCTTT
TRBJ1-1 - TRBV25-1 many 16 CASSDSGQFMNTEAFF TGTGCCAGCAGTGACTCAGGGCAGTTCATGAACACTGAAGCTTTCTTT
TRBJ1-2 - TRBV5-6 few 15 CASSSQATANYGYTF TGTGCCAGCAGCTCCCAGGCCACAGCTAACTATGGCTACACCTTC
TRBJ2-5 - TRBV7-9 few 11 CAADPLQTQYF TGTGCCGCAGACCCTCTTCAGACCCAGTACTTC
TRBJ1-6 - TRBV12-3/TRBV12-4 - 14 CASSPKSRNSPLHF TGTGCCAGCAGCCCCAAGTCCCGAAATTCACCCCTCCACTTT
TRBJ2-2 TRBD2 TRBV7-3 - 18 CACSPFLTGGPGTGELFF TGTGCCTGCAGCCCCTTTTTAACGGGAGGGCCGGGCACCGGGGAGCTGTTTTTT
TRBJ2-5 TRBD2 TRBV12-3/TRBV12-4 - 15 CASSGGLAVLGTQYF TGTGCCAGCAGTGGGGGACTAGCGGTCCTGGGGACCCAGTACTTC
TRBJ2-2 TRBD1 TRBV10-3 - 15 CAISEPGTGTGELFF TGTGCCATCAGTGAGCCCGGGACAGGGACCGGGGAGCTGTTTTTT
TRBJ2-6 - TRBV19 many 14 CASSVISGANVLTF TGTGCCAGCAGCGTCATCTCTGGGGCCAACGTCCTGACTTTC
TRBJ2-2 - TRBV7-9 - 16 CASSPPAGPNTGELFF TGTGCCAGCAGCCCCCCGGCAGGCCCGAACACCGGGGAGCTGTTTTTT
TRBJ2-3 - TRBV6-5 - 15 CASSYLPLTTDTQYF TGTGCCAGCAGTTACCTTCCGTTAACCACAGATACGCAGTATTTT
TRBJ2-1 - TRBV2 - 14 CASSEAVADNEQFF TGTGCCAGCAGTGAAGCTGTCGCCGACAATGAGCAGTTCTTC
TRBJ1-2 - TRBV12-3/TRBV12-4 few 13 CASSRSRGGGYTF TGTGCCAGCAGTCGCTCCAGGGGCGGTGGCTACACCTTC
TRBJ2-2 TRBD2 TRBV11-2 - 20 CASSLDRSGRPRGGSGELFF TGTGCCAGCAGCTTAGATCGGTCTGGACGACCGCGGGGGGGTTCCGGGGAGCTGTTTTTT
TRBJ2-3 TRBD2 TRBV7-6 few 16 CASSLVSRGGLDTQYF TGTGCCAGCAGCTTAGTATCTCGGGGGGGCCTCGATACGCAGTATTTT
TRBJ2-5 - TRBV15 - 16 CATSRDEGPSRETQYF TGTGCCACCAGCAGAGATGAAGGTCCCTCACGGGAGACCCAGTACTTC
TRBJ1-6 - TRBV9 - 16 CASSGAGGSYNSPLHF TGTGCCAGCAGCGGTGCTGGGGGGTCCTATAATTCACCCCTCCACTTT
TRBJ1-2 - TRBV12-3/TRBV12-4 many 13 CASSLGPDYGYTF TGTGCCAGCAGTCTTGGGCCAGACTATGGCTACACCTTC
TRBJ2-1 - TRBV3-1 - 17 CASTKQLLGASYNEQFF TGTGCCAGCACCAAACAGTTACTGGGGGCATCCTACAATGAGCAGTTCTTC
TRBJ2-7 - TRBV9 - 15 CASSVGQINLYEQYF TGTGCCAGCAGCGTAGGGCAGATAAACCTCTACGAGCAGTACTTC
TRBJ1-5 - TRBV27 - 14 CASSLQGTNQPQHF TGTGCCAGCAGTTTACAGGGGACCAATCAGCCCCAGCATTTT
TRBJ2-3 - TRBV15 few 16 CATSRDRGRGTDTQYF TGTGCCACCAGCAGAGACAGGGGAAGGGGCACAGATACGCAGTATTTT
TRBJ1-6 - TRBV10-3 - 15 CAISETDGYNSPLHF TGTGCCATCAGTGAAACCGACGGATATAATTCACCCCTCCACTTT
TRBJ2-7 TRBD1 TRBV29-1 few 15 CSVELFRDSDYEQYF TGCAGCGTTGAACTGTTCCGGGACAGCGACTACGAGCAGTACTTC
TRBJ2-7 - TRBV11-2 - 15 CASSLDGPDTYEQYF TGTGCCAGCAGCTTAGATGGGCCGGATACCTACGAGCAGTACTTC
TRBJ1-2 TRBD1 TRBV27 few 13 CASSGQGDYGYTF TGTGCCAGCAGTGGACAGGGGGACTATGGCTACACCTTC
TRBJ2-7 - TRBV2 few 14 CASNPASAYYEQYF TGTGCCAGCAACCCCGCTAGCGCCTACTACGAGCAGTACTTC
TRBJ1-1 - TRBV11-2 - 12 CASSLGGGLAFF TGTGCCAGCAGCTTAGGAGGCGGTTTAGCTTTCTTT
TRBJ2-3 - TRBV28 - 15 CASSFLRGRADTQYF TGTGCCAGCAGTTTCCTCCGGGGGCGCGCAGATACGCAGTATTTT